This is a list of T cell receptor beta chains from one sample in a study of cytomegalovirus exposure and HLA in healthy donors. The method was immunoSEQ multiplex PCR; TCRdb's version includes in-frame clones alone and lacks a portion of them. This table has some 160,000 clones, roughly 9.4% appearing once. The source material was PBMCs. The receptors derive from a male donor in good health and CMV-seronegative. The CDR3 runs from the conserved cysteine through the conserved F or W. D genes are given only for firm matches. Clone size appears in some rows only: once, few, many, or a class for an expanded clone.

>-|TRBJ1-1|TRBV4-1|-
CASSQENRPAAEAFF
TGCGCCAGCAGCCAAGAAAACAGACCAGCGGCTGAAGCTTTCTTT
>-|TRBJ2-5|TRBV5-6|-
CASSFKFYQETQYF
TGTGCCAGCAGCTTTAAATTCTACCAAGAGACCCAGTACTTC
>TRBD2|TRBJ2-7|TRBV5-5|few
CASSWGGSYEQYF
TGTGCCAGCAGCTGGGGGGGATCCTACGAGCAGTACTTC
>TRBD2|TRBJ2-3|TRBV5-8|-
CASSLSRAGGADTQYF
TGTGCCAGCAGCTTGTCAAGAGCGGGAGGGGCAGATACGCAGTATTTT
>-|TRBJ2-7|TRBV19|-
CASSSPQSYEQYF
TGTGCCAGTAGTAGCCCCCAGTCCTACGAGCAGTACTTC
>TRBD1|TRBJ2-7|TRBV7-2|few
CASSLGQGADEQYF
TGTGCCAGCAGCTTAGGACAGGGGGCGGACGAGCAGTACTTC
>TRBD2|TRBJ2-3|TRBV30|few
CAWSPYPLAGVGTQYF
TGTGCCTGGAGTCCGTACCCCCTAGCGGGAGTTGGTACGCAGTATTTT
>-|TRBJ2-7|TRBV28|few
CASSSLRGSYEQYF
TGTGCCAGCAGTTCACTCCGGGGTTCCTACGAGCAGTACTTC
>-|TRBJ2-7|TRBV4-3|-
CASSQDWTISYEQYF
TGCGCCAGCAGCCAAGATTGGACTATCTCCTACGAGCAGTACTTC
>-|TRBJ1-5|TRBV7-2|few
CASSLGGLGQPQHF
TGTGCCAGCAGCTTGGGAGGCCTTGGTCAGCCCCAGCATTTT
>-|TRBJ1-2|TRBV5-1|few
CASSYEGHLTYGYTF
TGCGCCAGCAGCTACGAGGGCCATTTGACTTATGGCTACACCTTC
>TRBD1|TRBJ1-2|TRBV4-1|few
CASSHWPGQGNYGYTF
TGCGCCAGCAGCCATTGGCCGGGACAGGGGAACTATGGCTACACCTTC
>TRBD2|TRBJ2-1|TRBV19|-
CASKSGGAYNEQFF
TGTGCCAGTAAGAGCGGGGGGGCGTACAATGAGCAGTTCTTC
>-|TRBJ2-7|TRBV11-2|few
CASSSREGSYYEQYF
TGTGCCAGCAGCTCCCGTGAGGGTAGCTACTACGAGCAGTACTTC
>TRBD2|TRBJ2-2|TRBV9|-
CASSVGSSGSRNTGELFF
TGTGCCAGCAGCGTAGGGTCTAGCGGGAGCCGGAACACCGGGGAGCTGTTTTTT
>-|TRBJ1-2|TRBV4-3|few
CASSRGHYGYTF
TGCGCCAGCAGCCGAGGGCACTATGGCTACACCTTC